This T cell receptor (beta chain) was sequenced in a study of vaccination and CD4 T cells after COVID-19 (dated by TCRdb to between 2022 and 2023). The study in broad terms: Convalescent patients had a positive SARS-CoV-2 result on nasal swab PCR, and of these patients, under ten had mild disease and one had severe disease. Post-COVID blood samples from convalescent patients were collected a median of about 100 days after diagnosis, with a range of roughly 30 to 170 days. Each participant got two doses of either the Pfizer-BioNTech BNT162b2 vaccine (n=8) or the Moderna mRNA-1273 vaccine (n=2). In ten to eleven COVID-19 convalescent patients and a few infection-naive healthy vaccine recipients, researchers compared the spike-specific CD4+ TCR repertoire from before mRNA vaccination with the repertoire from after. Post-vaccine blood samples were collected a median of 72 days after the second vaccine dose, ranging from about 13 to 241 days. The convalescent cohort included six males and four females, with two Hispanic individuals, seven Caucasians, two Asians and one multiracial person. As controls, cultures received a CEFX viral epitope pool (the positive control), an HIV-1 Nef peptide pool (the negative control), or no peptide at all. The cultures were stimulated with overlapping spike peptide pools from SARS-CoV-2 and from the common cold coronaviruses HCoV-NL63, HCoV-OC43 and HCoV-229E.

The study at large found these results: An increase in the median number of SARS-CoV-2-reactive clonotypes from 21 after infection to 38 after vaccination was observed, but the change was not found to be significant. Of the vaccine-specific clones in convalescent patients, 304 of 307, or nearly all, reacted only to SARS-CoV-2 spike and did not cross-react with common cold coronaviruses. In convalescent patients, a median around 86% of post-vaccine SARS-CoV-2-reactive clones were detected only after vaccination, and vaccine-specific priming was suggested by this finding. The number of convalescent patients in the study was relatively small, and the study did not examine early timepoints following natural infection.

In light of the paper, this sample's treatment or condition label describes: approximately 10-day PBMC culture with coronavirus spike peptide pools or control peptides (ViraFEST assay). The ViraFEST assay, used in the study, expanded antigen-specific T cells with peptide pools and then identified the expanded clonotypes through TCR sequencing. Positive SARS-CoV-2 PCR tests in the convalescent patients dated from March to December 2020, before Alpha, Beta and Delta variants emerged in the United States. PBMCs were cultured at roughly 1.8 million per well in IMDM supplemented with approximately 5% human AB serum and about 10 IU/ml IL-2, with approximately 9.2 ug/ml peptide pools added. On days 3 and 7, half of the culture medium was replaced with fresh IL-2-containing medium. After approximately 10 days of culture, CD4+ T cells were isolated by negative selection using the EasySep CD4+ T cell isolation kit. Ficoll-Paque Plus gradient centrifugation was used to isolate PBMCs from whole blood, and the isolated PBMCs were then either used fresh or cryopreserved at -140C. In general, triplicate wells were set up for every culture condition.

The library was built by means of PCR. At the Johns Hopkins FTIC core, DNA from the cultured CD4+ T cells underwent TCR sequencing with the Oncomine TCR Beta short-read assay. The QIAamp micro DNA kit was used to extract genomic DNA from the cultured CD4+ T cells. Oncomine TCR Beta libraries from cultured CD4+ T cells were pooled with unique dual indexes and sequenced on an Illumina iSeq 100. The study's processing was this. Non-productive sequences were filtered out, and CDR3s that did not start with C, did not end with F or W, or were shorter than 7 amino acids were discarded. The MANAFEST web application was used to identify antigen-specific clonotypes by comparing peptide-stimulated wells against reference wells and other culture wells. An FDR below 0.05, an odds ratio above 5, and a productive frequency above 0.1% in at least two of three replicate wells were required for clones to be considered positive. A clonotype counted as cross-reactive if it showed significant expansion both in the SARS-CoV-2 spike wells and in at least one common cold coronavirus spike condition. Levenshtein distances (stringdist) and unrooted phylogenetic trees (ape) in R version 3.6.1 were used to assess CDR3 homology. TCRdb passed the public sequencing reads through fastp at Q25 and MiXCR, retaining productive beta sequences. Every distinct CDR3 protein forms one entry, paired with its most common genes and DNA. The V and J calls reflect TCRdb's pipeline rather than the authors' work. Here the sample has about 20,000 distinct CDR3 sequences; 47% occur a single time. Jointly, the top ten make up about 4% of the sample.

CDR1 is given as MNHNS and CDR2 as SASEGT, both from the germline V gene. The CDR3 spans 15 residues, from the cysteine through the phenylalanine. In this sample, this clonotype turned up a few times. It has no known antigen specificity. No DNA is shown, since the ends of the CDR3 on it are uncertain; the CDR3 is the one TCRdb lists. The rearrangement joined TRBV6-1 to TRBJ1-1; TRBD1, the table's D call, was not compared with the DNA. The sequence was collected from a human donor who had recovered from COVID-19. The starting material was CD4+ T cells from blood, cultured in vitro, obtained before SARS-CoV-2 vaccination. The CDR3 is CASILGQGLNTEAFF.